The next 14 T cell receptor beta chains were all read from a single sample in a study of CD8 T cells in ankylosing spondylitis. One entry per CDR3 protein results from TCRdb running MiXCR on the 5' RACE reads. The sample lists about 260,000 distinct CDR3 sequences, approximately 24% occurring once. The sequenced sample consisted of blood, either unsorted or a sorted T cell fraction (not recorded which). Every receptor here comes from a male donor with ankylosing spondylitis or in good health (not recorded which).

The rearrangement uses TRBV10-3 and TRBJ1-1, with D hard to call. Trimming cost V 8 bases and J 1 base, with 11 bases left between them. Germline V gene sequence: CDR1 ENHRY, CDR2 SYGVKD. The CDR3 spans 13 residues. The CDR3 sequence is CAIRREGNTEAFF. For the CDR3, the DNA is TGTGCCATCCGCCGTGAGGGGAACACTGAAGCTTTCTTT.

The chain carries TRBV20-1 and TRBJ2-2, with a weak D call TRBD2 (5 bases). Germline lookup yields CDR1 DFQATT and CDR2 SNEGSKA (reference sequence). The ends were cut back, 2 bases at V and 5 bases at J, with 6 bases in the middle. The CDR3 totals 12 residues. This CDR3 reads CSARRGTGELFF. Here the CDR3 DNA reads TGCAGTGCTAGAAGAGGGACCGGGGAGCTGTTTTTT.

V is TRBV5-1 and J is TRBJ2-3; tentatively, D is TRBD2 (5 bases). From germline, CDR1 is SGHRS and CDR2 YFSETQ. This CDR3 comprises 15 residues. V was cut by 0 bases and J by 4 bases, with 12 bases left in between. The CDR3 nucleotides read TGCGCCAGCAGCTTGGCAGACTATTCGGCAGATACGCAGTATTTT. It encodes CASSLADYSADTQYF.

This clonotype appeared many times. The chain couples TRBV12-3 or TRBV12-4 to TRBJ1-6; 7 bases fit TRBD1. This CDR3 comprises 14 residues. Trimming at V came to 5 bases and at J to 9 bases, leaving 7 bases not matched to a gene. The CDR3 region has the DNA TGTGCCAGCAGTCCTTGGGACAGTTTTTCACCCCTCCACTTT. It yields the protein CASSPWDSFSPLHF.

This clonotype was observed a few times. The gene calls are TRBV15 and TRBJ2-6; a possible D gene is TRBD2 (7 bases). The CDR3 covers 18 residues. V gave up 5 bases and J gave up 0 bases, with 17 bases separating them. Germline CDR1 reads LNHNV; CDR2 reads YYDKDF (reference sequence). The DNA for the CDR3 is TGTGCCACCAGCGGGGGGGGCAGGGCGCACTCTGGGGCCAACGTCCTGACTTTC. Its translation is CATSGGGRAHSGANVLTF.

Concerning this clonotype itself: This could be a read error, since a much larger clone is one nucleotide away. The CDR3 does not close with the conserved phenylalanine or tryptophan, likely indicating a read error. The rearrangement uses TRBV5-1 and TRBJ2-2; D tentatively fits TRBD1 or TRBD2 (5 bases each). With 5 bases removed from V and 5 bases from J, the gap between germline ends came to 13 bases. This CDR3 is 14 amino acids long. CDR1 is SGHRS, CDR2 YFSETQ, per germline. In DNA, the CDR3 is TGCGCCAGCAGAATACGGGACGCAACCGGGGAGCTGTTTTTA. Protein product: CASRIRDATGELFL.

This sequence joins TRBV10-3 and TRBJ2-3; perhaps TRBD2 as D (7 bases). The CDR3 totals 15 residues. The V and J ends lost 3 bases and 2 bases respectively, with 12 bases between them. Germline V lookup: CDR1 ENHRY, CDR2 SYGVKD. The DNA of the CDR3 is TGTGCCATCAGTGATAGGGGGGGAGACACAGATACGCAGTATTTT. Translation gives CAISDRGGDTDTQYF.

To note about this clonotype: This may be a read error: a much more frequent sequence differs by one nucleotide. The V call is TRBV12-3 or TRBV12-4, the J call TRBJ2-1; no firm D call. V lost 10 bases to trimming and J lost 0 bases, with 34 bases between them. The CDR3 contains 21 residues. The chain's CDR3 is CATDMTQPDNRATYSYNEQFF. In nucleotides, the CDR3 is TGTGCCACCGACATGACTCAACCAGACAACCGCGCAACGTACTCCTACAATGAGCAGTTCTTC.

The gene calls are TRBV5-1 and TRBJ2-7, with TRBD2 matching 7 bases. J was trimmed by 0 bases and V by 4 bases; bases with no gene match: 10. Germline V gene data show CDR1 as SGHRS and CDR2 as YFSETQ. This CDR3 has 16 amino acids. The CDR3 nucleotides read TGCGCCAGCAGCGTACACCCCGGGGGGTCCTCCTACGAGCAGTACTTC. Its translation: CASSVHPGGSSYEQYF. The whole variable domain, filled in from reference TRBV5-1 and TRBJ2-7, reads KAGVTQTPRYLIKTRGQQVTLSCSPISGHRSVSWYQQTPGQGLQFLFEYFSETQRNKGNFPGRFSGRQFSNSRSEMNVSTLELGDSALYLCASSVHPGGSSYEQYFGPGTRLTVT.

This chain uses TRBV29-1 with TRBJ1-2, with D perhaps TRBD1 (5 bases). The CDR3 is made up of 13 amino acids. Trimming left V 7 bases short and J 7 bases short, with 19 bases between. Germline assignment: CDR1 SQVTM and CDR2 ANQGSEA. In DNA, the CDR3 is TGCAGCGGTAAAACGCGGGGCAGCGGTGGCTACACCTTC. Its translation: CSGKTRGSGGYTF.

This chain connects TRBV20-1 to TRBJ2-1, with D possibly being TRBD1 (8 bases). Looked up from germline, CDR1 is DFQATT and CDR2 is SNEGSKA (reference sequence). The CDR3 runs to 12 residues. For the CDR3, the DNA is TGCAGCGACAGGGGAGGGTACAATGAGCAGTTCTTC. Its protein is CSDRGGYNEQFF.

This clonotype turned up a few times. Written as DNA, the CDR3 is TGCAGTGCTAGAGTCCCTAGTGGCTTCTCCTACAATGAGCAGTTCTTC. Translation gives CSARVPSGFSYNEQFF. The gene calls are TRBV20-1 and TRBJ2-1, with D unresolved. The CDR3 runs 16 residues. The V end was cut by 1 base, the J end by 0 bases, with 13 bases between. Germline V CDR1 and CDR2: DFQATT, SNEGSKA (reference sequence).

The chain's CDR3 is CASSPSPYTGELFF. CDR3 DNA: TGTGCCAGCTCCCCGTCCCCTTACACCGGGGAGCTGTTTTTT. The V call is TRBV11-2, the J call TRBJ2-2; D unclear. The V and J ends lost 8 bases and 3 bases respectively, with 13 bases between them. Per germline, CDR1 SGHAT and CDR2 FQNNGV. The CDR3 has 14 amino acids.

This chain connects TRBV12-3 or TRBV12-4 to TRBJ2-1, with 7 bases that match TRBD2. V was pared by 7 bases and J by 8 bases, with 14 bases of the junction left unmatched. The CDR3 covers 15 residues. CDR3 DNA: TGTGCCAGCACCCTCCGTGGAGGCGGGGGACATGAGCAGTTCTTC. It translates to CASTLRGGGGHEQFF.